Shown below are 20 T cell receptor beta chains from a single sample sequenced in a study of beta chain features in type 1 diabetes. What these receptors recognize is not known. Every isolated RNA sample was fully reverse transcribed, so sequencing captured expressed TCRB transcripts. The table came from immunoSEQ multiplex PCR; TCRdb's copy has only in-frame clones and leaves some out. Altogether a few hundred thousand clones are present, approximately 12% being singletons, with the ten largest covering 0.015%. Study conclusions and caveats: Shorter TCRB CDR3s, moderately but significantly so, were found in Type 1 diabetes patients in all four CD4+ subsets.

The sequenced sample was naive CD4+ T cells from blood. Source of these receptors: a woman aged 18-35 years with type 1 diabetes.

V usage is TRBV30 and J usage is TRBJ2-7; the D gene is possibly TRBD2 (6 bases). This CDR3 is 13 amino acids long. The V end lost 5 bases, the J end lost 2 bases, and 13 bases lay between the germline ends. Germline CDR1 GTSNPN, CDR2 SVGIG (reference sequence). The DNA for the CDR3 is TGTGCCTGGCGACTAGTAGGGCCCTACGAGCAGTACTTC. It specifies CAWRLVGPYEQYF.

This clone turned up a few times. CDR3 sequence: CAISKRDTGYEQYF. The CDR3 nucleotides read TGTGCCATCAGCAAGCGGGACACAGGATACGAGCAGTACTTC. The rearrangement joins TRBV10-3 to TRBJ2-7; D may be TRBD2 (7 bases). CDR1 and CDR2 (germline): ENHRY, SYGVKD. This CDR3 is built from 14 residues. Trimming cost V 6 bases and J 4 bases, with 16 bases left between them.

This clone turned up a few times. This chain links TRBV19 with TRBJ2-2; D is unresolved. V lost 10 bases to trimming and J lost 6 bases, with 6 bases between them. Germline-derived CDR1 and CDR2 are LNHDA and SQIVND (reference sequence). The CDR3 has 10 residues. DNA for the CDR3: TGTGCCACCCAGGCCGGGGAGCTGTTTTTT. This codes for CATQAGELFF.

This sequence joins TRBV18 and TRBJ2-5; D may be TRBD2 (6 bases). V was cut by 2 bases and J by 5 bases, with 15 bases left in between. The CDR3 spans 15 residues. Germline assignment: CDR1 KGHSH and CDR2 LQKENI. The CDR3 protein is CASSPTGLPGETQYF. The CDR3 nucleotides read TGTGCCAGCTCACCAACGGGACTCCCGGGGGAGACCCAGTACTTC.

This clone was picked up a small number of times. The chain carries TRBV2 and TRBJ2-3, with 8 bases lining up with TRBD2. Germline V gives CDR1 SNHLY, CDR2 FYNNEI. V dropped 6 bases and J dropped 1; count of bases not matched to a gene: 3. The CDR3 has 14 residues. CDR3 DNA sequence: TGTGCCAGCAGGCGGGAGGTACGCACAGATACGCAGTATTTT. Translating it yields CASRREVRTDTQYF.

To note about this clone: The sample has other DNA sequences that encode this CDR3 too. The chain links TRBV28 to TRBJ2-7; 7 bases align to TRBD2. CDR1 is MDHEN and CDR2 is SYDVKM in the germline V gene. This CDR3 contains 12 residues. The trim removed 3 bases at V and 4 bases at J, leaving 0 bases unmatched. The CDR3 is CASSLGGYEQYF. As DNA, the CDR3 is TGTGCCAGCAGTTTGGGGGGGTACGAGCAGTACTTC.

The chain links TRBV28 to TRBJ2-5; 9 bases line up with TRBD1. Germline V gives CDR1 MDHEN, CDR2 SYDVKM. The CDR3 is 14 residues long. V shed 6 bases and J 5 bases; nucleotides not matched to a gene: 7. The DNA for the CDR3 is TGTGCCAGCAGCCCCGGGACAGGGAGGGAGACCCAGTACTTC. Translated: CASSPGTGRETQYF. The whole variable domain, remainder taken from reference TRBV28 and TRBJ2-5, is DVKVTQSSRYLVKRTGEKVFLECVQDMDHENMFWYRQDPGLGLRLIYFSYDVKMKEKGDIPEGYSVSREKKERFSLILESASTNQTSMYLCASSPGTGRETQYFGPGTRLLVL.

The V call is TRBV19, the J call TRBJ1-1, with 8 bases matching TRBD1. V gave up 4 bases and J gave up 7 bases; unmatched junction bases: 17. Germline assignment: CDR1 LNHDA and CDR2 SQIVND (reference sequence). The CDR3 totals 17 residues. The CDR3 loop reads CASSTLPDRGEVHEAFF. The DNA for the CDR3 is TGTGCCAGTAGTACTTTACCCGACAGGGGTGAGGTACATGAAGCTTTCTTT.

V gene TRBV7-3 combines with J gene TRBJ2-3; 8 bases map to TRBD2. Germline CDR1 SGHTA, CDR2 FQGTGA. V lost 5 bases, J lost 0 bases, and 4 bases stayed unmatched. CDR3 size: 15 residues. In DNA, the CDR3 is TGTGCCAGCAGCCCAGCGGGAGTGAGCACAGATACGCAGTATTTT. Protein product: CASSPAGVSTDTQYF.

This chain links TRBV7-9 with TRBJ2-1, with D tentatively TRBD2 (5 bases). V was pared by 4 bases and J by 12 bases, with 16 bases between. The CDR3 runs to 13 residues. Germline CDR1 reads SEHNR; CDR2 reads FQNEAQ (reference sequence). The CDR3 sequence is CASSSLATLRQFF. The CDR3 DNA sequence: TGTGCCAGCAGCTCTCTAGCCACCCTTAGGCAGTTCTTC.

The chain combines TRBV7-9 with TRBJ2-2; the D is unclear. Germline V gene sequence: CDR1 SEHNR, CDR2 FQNEAQ (reference sequence). This CDR3 spans 14 amino acids. The V end was cut by 7 bases, the J end by 6 bases, with 15 bases between. DNA for the CDR3: TGTGCCAGCATCCGGATAGCTCAAGCCGGGGAGCTGTTTTTT. This encodes CASIRIAQAGELFF.

This clone turned up a few times. CDR3 in DNA: TGTGCCAGCAGCTTAAGGGCAGGGGAAGGCTACACCTTC. Its protein product is CASSLRAGEGYTF. The genes are TRBV11-3 and TRBJ1-2, with TRBD1 as a possible D gene (6 bases). There are 13 residues in the CDR3. V lost 2 bases and J 8 bases, leaving 12 bases between the germline ends. Per the germline V gene, CDR1 is SGHNT and CDR2 is YENEEA.

V gene TRBV10-3 combines with J gene TRBJ2-3, with 11 bases lining up with TRBD2. The germline V gene encodes CDR1 ENHRY and CDR2 SYGVKD. The CDR3 covers 14 residues. Trimming at V came to 10 bases and at J to 9 bases, leaving 12 bases not matched to a gene. The CDR3 is CATSETSGKVTQYF. The CDR3 DNA is TGTGCCACCTCGGAGACTAGCGGGAAGGTAACGCAGTATTTT.

The sample holds a few counts of this clone. The genes are TRBV29-1 and TRBJ2-5; 8 bases map to TRBD2. V was pared by 4 bases and J by 2 bases, with 6 bases of the junction left unmatched. The CDR3 extends over 14 amino acids. CDR1 and CDR2 (germline): SQVTM, ANQGSEA. As DNA, the CDR3 is TGCAGCGTTGGGGCTAGCGGGCAACAAGAGACCCAGTACTTC. It codes for CSVGASGQQETQYF.

The rearrangement joins TRBV30 to TRBJ1-4; the D gene is possibly TRBD1 (5 bases). Trimming shortened V by 3 bases and J by 10 bases, and 21 bases separated the two germline ends. Per the germline V gene, CDR1 is GTSNPN and CDR2 is SVGIG (reference sequence). The CDR3 has 15 residues. The CDR3 sequence: CAWSALSGGMGKLFF. The DNA for the CDR3 is TGTGCCTGGAGCGCCTTATCGGGGGGAATGGGAAAACTGTTTTTT.

This clone was observed a handful of times. This rearrangement joins TRBV7-9 to TRBJ1-2, with unresolved D. Between the trimmed V and J ends, which lost 5 bases and 8 bases, there was a span of 24 bases. The V gene's germline CDR1 is SEHNR and CDR2 FQNEAQ (reference sequence). The CDR3 loop spans 16 amino acids. The CDR3 protein is CASSLHGNPTYGGYTF. In DNA, the CDR3 is TGTGCCAGCAGCCTCCACGGGAACCCAACCTATGGGGGCTACACCTTC.

The V and J genes are TRBV30 and TRBJ1-1, with 8 bases identical to TRBD1. With V trimmed by 1 base and J by 10 bases, 11 bases remained unmatched. The CDR3 is made up of 14 amino acids. CDR1 is GTSNPN, CDR2 SVGIG, per germline (reference sequence). The CDR3 reads CAWSGDRGQVIAFF. The CDR3 coding sequence is TGTGCCTGGAGTGGGGACCGGGGACAGGTAATAGCTTTCTTT.

This clone was counted only a few times. J is TRBJ2-5 and V is TRBV7-3, with TRBD2 as a possible D gene (5 bases). Trimming stripped 0 bases from V and 2 bases from J, with 10 bases between. Germline CDR1 is SGHTA and CDR2 is FQGTGA. CDR3 size: 15 residues. This chain's CDR3 is CASSLTRGEQETQYF. The CDR3, as DNA: TGTGCCAGCAGCTTAACTCGGGGAGAACAAGAGACCCAGTACTTC. Combining the CDR3 with reference TRBV7-3 and TRBJ2-5 gives the whole variable domain GAGVSQTPSNKVTEKGKYVELRCDPISGHTALYWYRQSLGQGPEFLIYFQGTGAADDSGLPNDRFFAVRPEGSVSTLKIQRTERGDSAVYLCASSLTRGEQETQYFGPGTRLLVL.

The chain has TRBV7-2 and TRBJ2-7; possible D gene TRBD2, 6 bases. The CDR3 is 15 amino acids. From germline, CDR1 is SGHTA and CDR2 FQGNSA. The CDR3 loop is CASSLGTPLFYEQYV. DNA of the CDR3: TGTGCCAGCAGTTTAGGGACTCCGCTATTCTACGAGCAGTACGTC.

The chain joins TRBV30 to TRBJ1-4, with a possible D match to TRBD1 (6 bases). Germline-derived CDR1 and CDR2 are GTSNPN and SVGIG (reference sequence). The CDR3 runs to 14 residues. V shed 3 bases and J shed 7 bases, with 15 bases lying between them. Written as DNA, the CDR3 is TGTGCCTGGAGCAGGGGAGTCGGCGGTGAAAAACTGTTTTTT. Residues: CAWSRGVGGEKLFF.